These 27 T cell receptor beta chains came from one sample sequenced in a study of Ad26.COV2.S vaccination and SARS-CoV-2 variants. TCRdb keeps only in-frame clones here, not all; method: immunoSEQ multiplex PCR. The repertoire holds about 370,000 clones, with about 88% as singletons. The sample's treatment: roughly 18 received Ad26.COV2.S at low or high dose, single or two shots; roughly 5 received placebo; per-sample allocation not given. Day 63 after the first vaccine or placebo injection was the time point for sampling. Sequences were derived from peripheral blood, sampled in a trial of Ad26.COV2.S vaccine versus placebo. The receptors here all came from a person between 18 and 60 years old who received the Ad26.COV2.S COVID-19 vaccine or a placebo.

CDR3: CASSPRRYWSYTF. The CDR3 nucleotides are TGTGCCAGCAGCCCCCGCAGGTACTGGAGCTACACCTTC. This chain connects TRBV21-1 to TRBJ1-2; the table's TRBD1 call for D was not verified on the DNA. TRBV21-1 is a known pseudogene. The CDR3 covers 13 residues.

The genes are TRBV5-4 and TRBJ1-1; no clear D. The CDR3 contains 14 residues. The ends were cut back, 3 bases at V and 0 bases at J, with 9 bases in the middle. Germline V CDR1 and CDR2: SGHNT, YYREEE (reference sequence). CDR3 in DNA: TGTGCCAGCAGCTCACAGTCTATGAACACTGAAGCTTTCTTT. It encodes CASSSQSMNTEAFF.

The chain combines TRBV25-1 with TRBJ1-5, with D perhaps TRBD1 (6 bases). The V gene lost 8 bases and the J gene lost 6 bases, with 20 bases spanning the gap. Per germline, CDR1 MGHDK and CDR2 SYGVNS. The CDR3 is made up of 15 amino acids. CDR3 coding DNA: TGTGCCAGCGGCGAGGGTGGGGGCAGCGGTCAGCCCCAGCATTTT. Translation: CASGEGGGSGQPQHF. Full variable domain (outside the CDR3, taken from reference TRBV25-1 and TRBJ1-5): EADIYQTPRYLVIGTGKKITLECSQTMGHDKMYWYQQDPGMELHLIHYSYGVNSTEKGDLSSESTVSRIRTEHFPLTLESARPSHTSQYLCASGEGGGSGQPQHFGDGTRLSIL.

V usage is TRBV5-1 and J usage is TRBJ2-1; possibly TRBD1 for D (5 bases). V was shortened by 0 bases and J by 11 bases, with 12 bases between the two germline ends. The CDR3 extends over 13 amino acids. Germline CDR1 is SGHRS and CDR2 is YFSETQ. The CDR3 DNA reads TGCGCCAGCAGCTTGGCCCCAGGGTCTCAGCAGTTCTTC. It translates to CASSLAPGSQQFF.

The CDR3 loop reads CASSPKRGANTGELFF. CDR3 bases: TGTGCCAGTAGCCCGAAGCGGGGAGCGAACACCGGGGAGCTGTTTTTT. This sequence joins TRBV19 and TRBJ2-2; the match to TRBD2 covers 7 bases. This CDR3 contains 16 residues. V dropped 6 bases and J dropped 0; count of bases not matched to a gene: 7. The germline CDR1 and CDR2 sequences are LNHDA and SQIVND (reference sequence).

V and J are TRBV5-6 and TRBJ1-2, with unresolved D. Trimming cost V 3 bases and J 3 bases, with 21 bases left between them. CDR3 length equals 17 residues. The germline V gene encodes CDR1 SGHDT and CDR2 YYEEEE. The chain's CDR3 is CASSSLDRDPGYYGYTF. The DNA of the CDR3 is TGTGCCAGCAGCTCACTTGATCGAGACCCGGGTTACTATGGCTACACCTTC.

The rearrangement joins TRBV18 to TRBJ2-5; D is ambiguous. The length of the CDR3 is 13 residues. V gave up 2 bases and J gave up 5 bases, with 9 bases separating them. Germline V gives CDR1 KGHSH, CDR2 LQKENI. CDR3 loop: CASSPFARETQYF. The CDR3 region has the DNA TGTGCCAGCTCACCATTCGCCCGCGAGACCCAGTACTTC.

This clone has a handful of counts. The genes are TRBV4-2 and TRBJ2-3; TRBD1 matches at 9 bases. The germline CDR1 and CDR2 sequences are LGHNA and YNFKEQ. The CDR3 totals 18 residues. V shed 0 bases and J 2 bases; nucleotides not matched to a gene: 9. CDR3 region: CASSQEGGQGAFTDTQYF. CDR3 coding DNA: TGTGCCAGCAGCCAAGAAGGGGGACAGGGAGCATTCACAGATACGCAGTATTTT.

The chain has TRBV10-3 and TRBJ2-3; 9 bases agree with TRBD1. V lost 5 bases, J lost 2 bases, and 11 bases stayed unmatched. This CDR3 region has 17 residues. The germline gives CDR1 ENHRY, CDR2 SYGVKD. This chain's CDR3 is CAISITIGTGPTDTQYF. CDR3 bases: TGTGCCATCAGTATTACCATCGGGACAGGGCCCACAGATACGCAGTATTTT.

The table lists this clone with a count of one. The DNA for the CDR3 is TGTGCCAGCTCATCGTTCAACCATCTGACTGGAAACACCATATATTTT. This gives the protein CASSSFNHLTGNTIYF. The J gene is TRBJ1-3, the V gene TRBV18; D is unclear. CDR1 is KGHSH and CDR2 is LQKENI in the germline V gene. V shed 5 bases and J shed 2 bases, with 16 bases lying between them. This CDR3 has 16 amino acids.

The genes are TRBV27 and TRBJ2-7; the D is unclear. Trimming took off 2 bases at V and 2 bases at J, with 13 bases between the two ends. Germline CDR1 reads MNHEY; CDR2 reads SMNVEV (reference sequence). This CDR3 spans 15 amino acids. The CDR3 DNA follows: TGTGCCAGCAGTTTAGTAGGCGGTCCTACCTACGAGCAGTACTTC. This encodes CASSLVGGPTYEQYF.

A single count supports this clone. The V call is TRBV7-2, the J call TRBJ2-7; D tentatively fits TRBD1 or TRBD2 (5 bases each). Trimming took 2 bases from V and 2 from J, leaving 13 bases between them. CDR1 SGHTA and CDR2 FQGNSA come from the germline V gene. The CDR3 consists of 15 residues. CDR3 in DNA: TGTGCCAGCAGCTTAACCGGGACGGACGCCTACGAGCAGTACTTC. Translation gives CASSLTGTDAYEQYF.

This chain links TRBV7-2 with TRBJ2-7; 7 bases match TRBD2. The CDR3 is 14 residues long. The junction had 11 bases not matched to a gene; V was cut back by 6 bases and J by 6 bases. Germline CDR1 and CDR2: SGHTA and FQGNSA. The chain's CDR3 is CASRPRASGLEQYF. Here the CDR3 DNA reads TGTGCCAGCAGACCCCGAGCTAGCGGCCTCGAGCAGTACTTC.

The rearrangement links TRBV5-6 to TRBJ1-6; 9 bases map to TRBD1. This CDR3 spans 16 amino acids. Trimming cost V 2 bases and J 7 bases; bases outside gene matches: 7. Germline V gene lookup returns CDR1 SGHDT and CDR2 YYEEEE. Here the CDR3 reads CASSLQGAGRNSPLHF. CDR3 in DNA: TGTGCCAGCAGCTTACAGGGGGCTGGAAGAAATTCACCCCTCCACTTT.

The chain recombines TRBV5-4 with TRBJ1-4; 8 positions agree with TRBD1. V was pared by 3 bases and J by 8 bases, with 3 bases of the junction left unmatched. This CDR3 contains 13 residues. Germline V gives CDR1 SGHNT, CDR2 YYREEE (reference sequence). The CDR3 sequence: CASSSRDREKLFF. CDR3 nucleotide sequence: TGTGCCAGCAGCTCCCGGGACAGGGAAAAACTGTTTTTT. The whole variable domain, remainder taken from reference TRBV5-4 and TRBJ1-4, is ETGVTQSPTHLIKTRGQQVTLRCSSQSGHNTVSWYQQALGQGPQFIFQYYREEENGRGNFPPRFSGLQFPNYSSELNVNALELDDSALYLCASSSRDREKLFFGSGTQLSVL.

The CDR3 region is CASSWAGTHSYEQYF. The CDR3 bases are TGTGCCAGCAGTTGGGCCGGGACTCACTCCTACGAGCAGTACTTC. The genes are TRBV6-2 or TRBV6-3 and TRBJ2-7; TRBD2 might be the D (6 bases). The CDR3 spans 15 residues. Trimming pared 4 bases from V and 0 bases from J, leaving 13 bases between. Germline lookup yields CDR1 MNHEY and CDR2 SVGEGT.

The chain links TRBV5-4 to TRBJ2-2; TRBD2 aligns across 10 bases. There are 17 residues in the CDR3. The germline V gene has CDR1 SGHNT and CDR2 YYREEE (reference sequence). The V segment lost 4 bases and the J segment 8 bases; nucleotides outside the gene matches: 14. The CDR3: CASSRGSGGALKGELFF. In DNA, the CDR3 is TGTGCCAGCAGCCGGGGGAGCGGGGGGGCCCTGAAAGGGGAGCTGTTTTTT.

The gene calls are TRBV6-1 and TRBJ1-1; weak D call: TRBD1 (5 bases). The germline CDR1 and CDR2 sequences are MNHNS and SASEGT. Trimming stripped 5 bases from V and 4 bases from J, with 11 bases between. The CDR3 runs 13 residues. CDR3 in DNA: TGTGCCAGCAGTTATGGGGGGGGCACTGAAGCTTTCTTT. The encoded protein is CASSYGGGTEAFF.

The chain couples TRBV3-1 (or the pseudogene TRBV3-2) to TRBJ2-5; D is uncertain. The length of the CDR3 is 15 residues. Germline V gene lookup returns CDR1 LGHDT and CDR2 YNNKEL (reference sequence). V was cut by 1 base and J by 2 bases, with 11 bases left in between. CDR3: CASSQVSLTQETQYF. In DNA, the CDR3 is TGTGCCAGCAGCCAAGTGAGTCTCACACAAGAGACCCAGTACTTC.

The chain joins TRBV19 to TRBJ2-6; D call uncertain. The germline V and J ends were trimmed by 9 bases and 0 bases, with 9 bases remaining between them. The length of the CDR3 is 14 residues. CDR1 is LNHDA and CDR2 is SQIVND in the germline V gene (reference sequence). CDR3 bases: TGTGCCAGCGTAATAAGCTCTGGGGCCAACGTCCTGACTTTC. Translation gives CASVISSGANVLTF.

This chain connects TRBV4-1 to TRBJ1-6; 9 nucleotides line up with TRBD1. The CDR3 totals 16 residues. Per the germline V gene, CDR1 is MGHRA and CDR2 is YSYEKL. V shed 0 bases, J shed 7 bases, and the junction held 4 bases outside the gene matches. Here the CDR3 DNA reads TGCGCCAGCAGCCAAGATGCCACAGGGGGCAATTCACCCCTCCACTTT. Amino acid sequence: CASSQDATGGNSPLHF.

The chain uses TRBV10-1 and TRBJ2-7; the D gene is possibly TRBD1 (5 bases). Germline values: CDR1 WNHNN, CDR2 SYGVQD (reference sequence). This CDR3 region has 14 residues. Trimming left V 0 bases short and J 7 bases short, with 13 bases between. CDR3 region: CASSESRQGGEQYF. CDR3 DNA sequence: TGCGCCAGCAGTGAGTCGCGGCAGGGCGGAGAGCAGTACTTC.

This clone was detected only a few times. V gene TRBV20-1 combines with J gene TRBJ1-1; the match to TRBD1 covers 7 bases. V was clipped by 2 bases and J by 8 bases; unmatched bases: 2. CDR3 size: 11 residues. Germline lookup yields CDR1 DFQATT and CDR2 SNEGSKA (reference sequence). DNA of the CDR3: TGCAGTGCTAGACTGGACAGGGAAGCTTTCTTT. Translated, it gives CSARLDREAFF.

The V and J genes are TRBV5-4 and TRBJ1-1, with D possibly TRBD1 on 5 matching bases. Trimming stripped 2 bases from V and 6 bases from J, with 11 bases between. Germline V gives CDR1 SGHNT, CDR2 YYREEE (reference sequence). The length of the CDR3 is 13 residues. CDR3 sequence: CASSLEGFAEAFF. CDR3 coding DNA: TGTGCCAGCAGCTTAGAGGGGTTCGCTGAAGCTTTCTTT.

The chain combines TRBV27 with TRBJ2-5, with 9 bases lining up with TRBD1. Germline CDR1 and CDR2: MNHEY and SMNVEV (reference sequence). The V and J ends lost 10 bases and 3 bases, in that order; junction bases with no gene match: 3. The CDR3 has 12 amino acids. The CDR3, as DNA: TGTGCCACGGGACAGGGTAAAGAGACCCAGTACTTC. Protein product: CATGQGKETQYF.

The chain couples TRBV24-1 to TRBJ2-5; 10 bases are a match to TRBD1. This CDR3 has 18 residues. Germline V lookup: CDR1 KGHDR, CDR2 SFDVKD. Trimming at V came to 0 bases and at J to 0 bases, leaving 6 bases not matched to a gene. CDR3 protein: CATSDLRDRGRNQETQYF. CDR3 in DNA: TGTGCCACCAGTGATTTGCGGGACAGGGGACGTAACCAAGAGACCCAGTACTTC.

CDR3: CASSQIVAGGPSTGELFF. In DNA form, the CDR3 reads TGTGCCAGCAGCCAAATTGTAGCGGGGGGCCCGAGCACCGGGGAGCTGTTTTTT. The chain combines TRBV3-1 (or the pseudogene TRBV3-2) with TRBJ2-2; 10 positions agree with TRBD2. V gave up 2 bases and J gave up 4 bases; unmatched junction bases: 10. Per the germline V gene, CDR1 is LGHDT and CDR2 is YNNKEL (reference sequence). The CDR3 sequence is 18 residues long.